This T cell receptor beta chain originates from a study of blood T cell repertoires in COVID-19. Study context: Samples came from the United States, Italy and Spain, spanning acute and convalescent COVID-19. PBMCs, B-cell-depleted T cells, or T cells provided the cDNA or gDNA that made up the material.

Per the original methods: Estimates of nucleated cell counts were drawn from the amplification of reference gene primers. Assay used: immunoSEQ multiplex PCR; TCRdb lists only in-frame clones, some missing. The DNA was the basis for D and trimming; V, J and clone size are from that table. Of about 270,000 clones in the sample, 86% were seen once. CDR3 size: 16 residues. Trimming at V came to 4 bases and at J to 2 bases, leaving 4 bases not matched to a gene. Germline CDR1 and CDR2: SGHRS and YFSETQ. The chain uses TRBV5-1 and TRBJ2-1; TRBD2 agrees at 12 bases. Sequences were obtained from peripheral blood. The receptor's source is a woman in her seventies with COVID-19, enrolled during active disease. CDR3 amino acids: CASSLRLAGAYNEQFF. The CDR3 nucleotides are TGCGCCAGCAGCCTACGACTAGCGGGGGCCTACAATGAGCAGTTCTTC.